One and the same sample provided the 8 T cell receptor beta chains below, sequenced in a study of T cell repertoires in cytomegalovirus infection. TCRdb ran MiXCR on the reads and lists one entry per CDR3 protein. The data contain about 320,000 distinct CDR3 sequences, around a tenth of them seen just once; the ten biggest clones take up around 4%. The sample was PBMCs. The receptor source for this set is a human donor in good health (CMV status not recorded). Some clones in this sample may be carry-over from other donors' samples.

This clonotype was picked up many times. The rearrangement links TRBV6-2 or TRBV6-3 to TRBJ2-7; TRBD2 matches at 7 bases. J gave up 1 base and V 6 bases, and 6 bases lay outside the gene matches. This CDR3 spans 14 amino acids. Germline loops: CDR1 MNHEY, CDR2 SVGEGT. The CDR3 DNA is TGTGCCAGCAGCCCGAGGGGAGGGTCCTACGAGCAGTACTTC. It encodes CASSPRGGSYEQYF.

Only a few counts were recorded for this clonotype. J is TRBJ1-5 and V is TRBV2; tentatively, D is TRBD1 (5 bases). The CDR3 totals 13 residues. The germline V gene encodes CDR1 SNHLY and CDR2 FYNNEI. V was shortened by 4 bases and J by 3 bases, with 7 bases between the two germline ends. The CDR3 nucleotides read TGTGCCAGCAGTGCAGGGTTCAATCAGCCCCAGCATTTT. The encoded protein is CASSAGFNQPQHF.

This clonotype was seen repeatedly, ten times or more. The gene calls are TRBV28 and TRBJ2-1; TRBD2 aligns across 7 bases. Germline loops: CDR1 MDHEN, CDR2 SYDVKM. Trimming cost V 2 bases and J 5 bases; bases outside gene matches: 3. The CDR3 has 14 amino acids. The CDR3 region has the DNA TGTGCCAGCAGTTTAAGCGGGGTCAACAATGAGCAGTTCTTC. Translating gives CASSLSGVNNEQFF.

The sample holds many counts of this clonotype. The chain recombines TRBV28 with TRBJ2-2, with TRBD2 matching 10 bases. V gave up 5 bases and J gave up 4 bases; unmatched junction bases: 4. The CDR3 loop spans 15 amino acids. From germline, CDR1 is MDHEN and CDR2 SYDVKM. Here the CDR3 reads CASSPASGSTGELFF. In nucleotides, the CDR3 is TGTGCCAGCAGTCCCGCTAGCGGGAGCACCGGGGAGCTGTTTTTT.

This clonotype came up many times. The J gene is TRBJ1-1, the V gene TRBV7-2; unclear D gene. CDR3 length: 14 amino acids. The germline V and J ends were trimmed by 2 bases and 2 bases, with 9 bases remaining between them. In germline, CDR1 is SGHTA, CDR2 FQGNSA. The CDR3 loop is CASSLRLGNTEAFF. The CDR3 DNA reads as TGTGCCAGCAGCTTAAGGCTGGGCAACACTGAAGCTTTCTTT.

In its sample, this clonotype was seen many times. The V gene is TRBV20-1, the J gene TRBJ1-1, with D unclear. Germline CDR1 DFQATT, CDR2 SNEGSKA (reference sequence). V was pared by 0 bases and J by 1 base, with 12 bases between. The CDR3 spans 15 residues. CDR3 nucleotide sequence: TGCAGTGCTAGAGATTACGAGGGCCCGAACACTGAAGCTTTCTTT. Encoded protein: CSARDYEGPNTEAFF.

This clonotype was detected only a few times. This CDR3 reads CASLAGNYGYTF. CDR3 DNA sequence: TGTGCCAGCCTAGCAGGGAACTATGGCTACACCTTC. The chain combines TRBV28 with TRBJ1-2; possibly TRBD1 for D (5 bases). Germline CDR1 is MDHEN and CDR2 is SYDVKM. V was pared by 8 bases and J by 2 bases, with 9 bases between. The CDR3 has 12 residues.

Notes on this clonotype: With a much larger clone just one base away, this may be a read error. This chain connects TRBV12-5 to TRBJ1-5; D is possibly TRBD1 (5 bases). Trimming shortened V by 8 bases and J by 7 bases, and 12 bases separated the two germline ends. Germline V CDR1 and CDR2: LGHNT, FRNRAP. The CDR3 has 12 amino acids. CDR3 in amino acids: CASRIGVQPQHF. CDR3 DNA sequence: TGTGCTAGTAGGATAGGGGTACAGCCCCAGCATTTT.